The present TCR beta chain was sequenced within a study of T cells in Graves' hyperthyroidism and ophthalmopathy. This clonotype has ten or more counts. CDR1 is MGHDK and CDR2 is SYGVNS in the germline V gene. The CDR3 consists of 15 residues. V dropped 3 bases and J dropped 1 base, with 13 bases sitting between them. The blood sample was taken at first hyperthyroidism diagnosis, before any ophthalmopathy symptoms. TCR beta CDR3 regions were amplified from RNA transcripts. An initial round of RT-PCR targeting the TCR CDR3 relied on the HTBI primer set. TCRdb processed the multiplex PCR reads anew with MiXCR; each CDR3 protein has one entry. The sample shows a few hundred thousand distinct CDR3 sequences, approximately 14% of them seen only once.

The V call is TRBV25-1, the J call TRBJ2-7, with D possibly TRBD2 on 5 matching bases. Material: blood. The sequence was obtained from a woman in her thirties or forties with Graves' hyperthyroidism that later progressed to Graves' ophthalmopathy. The CDR3 reads CASSDPREKSYEQYF. The CDR3 nucleotides are TGTGCCAGCAGTGACCCCCGGGAAAAATCCTACGAGCAGTACTTC.